Below are 29 T cell receptor beta chains sequenced from a single sample in a study of CXCR3-negative and CXCR3-positive naive CD8 T cells. It was by 5' RACE with UMI labels that the TRB cDNA libraries were prepared. Reanalyzing the 5' RACE reads, TCRdb keeps one entry per CDR3 protein, without DNA. In all, the sample yields under 70,000 distinct CDR3 sequences. The sample consisted of memory CD8+ T cells from blood. These receptors came from a human donor in good health. Some clones in this sample may be carry-over from other donors' samples.

The CDR3 region is CASSQGVNYEQYF. The chain uses TRBV4-3 and TRBJ2-7; TCRdb's D call, TRBD1, is unchecked because there is no DNA. CDR1 is LGHNA and CDR2 is YSLEER in the germline V gene. The CDR3 has 13 amino acids.

CDR3 loop: CSVPREYQETQYF. The V and J genes are TRBV29-1 and TRBJ2-5. CDR1 is SQVTM, CDR2 ANQGSEA, per germline. This CDR3 has 13 residues.

The rearrangement joins TRBV7-6 to TRBJ2-1; as DNA is missing, the TRBD2 call by TCRdb cannot be tested. CDR3 length equals 16 residues. Germline-derived CDR1 and CDR2 are SGHVS and FNYEAQ. CDR3 amino acids: CASSSPGTSGVGEQFF.

The chain employs TRBV7-9 and TRBJ2-2; TCRdb reports TRBD1, a call that lacks DNA to check it against. This CDR3 is built from 15 residues. Per the germline V gene, CDR1 is SEHNR and CDR2 is FQNEAQ (reference sequence). The CDR3 loop is CASSHTGPNTGELFF.

The CDR3 is CASSYDSSYEQYF. The chain couples TRBV6-5 to TRBJ2-7. The CDR3 runs 13 residues. The germline V gene has CDR1 MNHEY and CDR2 SVGAGI.

The chain uses TRBV7-6 and TRBJ2-7; checking the TCRdb D call of TRBD1 is not possible without DNA. This CDR3 region has 14 residues. Germline loops: CDR1 SGHVS, CDR2 FNYEAQ. The CDR3 sequence: CASSLTGQGAEQYF. Full variable domain (rest looked up from reference TRBV7-6 and TRBJ2-7): GAGVSQSPRYKVTKRGQDVALRCDPISGHVSLYWYRQALGQGPEFLTYFNYEAQQDKSGLPNDRFSAERPEGSISTLTIQRTEQRDSAMYRCASSLTGQGAEQYFGPGTRLTVT.

The chain employs TRBV6-5 and TRBJ2-7; the D call from TCRdb, TRBD2, cannot be confirmed without DNA. Germline CDR1 reads MNHEY; CDR2 reads SVGAGI. CDR3 size: 14 residues. This chain's CDR3 is CASSYRGRVHEQYF.

The rearrangement links TRBV7-9 to TRBJ2-5; the TRBD1 assignment by TCRdb is unverifiable without DNA. CDR1 is SEHNR and CDR2 is FQNEAQ in the germline V gene (reference sequence). The CDR3 loop spans 15 amino acids. CDR3 sequence reads: CASSLARGAQETQYF.

The genes are TRBV30 and TRBJ1-1. The CDR3 length is 15 residues. CDR1 and CDR2 from the germline V gene are GTSNPN and SVGIG (reference sequence). CDR3 sequence: CAWSVRLERGVTSFF.

The genes are TRBV6-2 or TRBV6-3 and TRBJ1-4; TCRdb designates TRBD1, a call that cannot be tested without DNA. The germline V gene encodes CDR1 MNHEY and CDR2 SVGEGT. This CDR3 has 16 amino acids. CDR3: CASSTIPGQGREKLFF.

The chain combines TRBV20-1 with TRBJ1-1. Germline-derived CDR1 and CDR2 are DFQATT and SNEGSKA (reference sequence). The CDR3 has 13 amino acids. CDR3: CKARGSEELRAFF.

CDR3 sequence: CASSLGTLAGIGLDEQYF. The chain is built from TRBV7-8 and TRBJ2-7; as DNA is missing, the TRBD2 call by TCRdb cannot be tested. CDR3 size: 18 residues. In germline, CDR1 is SGHVS, CDR2 FQNEAQ.

The chain has TRBV6-5 and TRBJ1-1. CDR1 is MNHEY, CDR2 SVGAGI, per germline. This CDR3 spans 17 amino acids. The CDR3 here is CASSSASGRALSTEAFF.

This rearrangement joins TRBV28 to TRBJ2-7. The CDR3 has 15 amino acids. CDR1 is MDHEN, CDR2 SYDVKM, per germline. CDR3 in amino acids: CASSLADMGNYEQYF.

CDR3 protein: CSARDTAVGNYGYTF. The chain recombines TRBV20-1 with TRBJ1-2. Germline CDR1 DFQATT, CDR2 SNEGSKA (reference sequence). The CDR3 is 15 residues long.

The CDR3 protein is CASTWPGQRTDTQYF. V usage is TRBV7-9 and J usage is TRBJ2-3; with no DNA, the TCRdb D assignment of TRBD1 cannot be verified. The CDR3 runs to 15 residues. The germline V gene encodes CDR1 SEHNR and CDR2 FQNEAQ (reference sequence).

This chain uses TRBV4-1 with TRBJ2-6. This CDR3 region has 16 residues. Germline V gives CDR1 MGHRA, CDR2 YSYEKL. The CDR3 sequence: CASSQFVSSGANVLTF.

The V gene is TRBV14, the J gene TRBJ1-1. The CDR3 runs to 18 residues. Germline values: CDR1 SGHDN, CDR2 FVKESK. Here the CDR3 reads CASSQGVSEGRWFTEAFF.

The chain recombines TRBV28 with TRBJ2-5. CDR3 length: 13 residues. Germline loops: CDR1 MDHEN, CDR2 SYDVKM. Here the CDR3 reads CASSFASQETQYF.

The chain employs TRBV20-1 and TRBJ2-1; with no DNA, the TCRdb D assignment of TRBD2 cannot be verified. The CDR3 runs 15 residues. Germline CDR1 is DFQATT and CDR2 is SNEGSKA (reference sequence). The CDR3 sequence: CSATQGTGGSDEQFF.

The CDR3 here is CASSLAGGTQYF. The J gene is TRBJ2-3, the V gene TRBV7-2. This CDR3 contains 12 residues. The germline gives CDR1 SGHTA, CDR2 FQGNSA.

CDR3 region: CSADGGPTDTQYF. This rearrangement joins TRBV29-1 to TRBJ2-3; TCRdb's D call of TRBD1 is untestable without DNA. Per the germline V gene, CDR1 is SQVTM and CDR2 is ANQGSEA. The CDR3 spans 13 residues.

The rearrangement joins TRBV20-1 to TRBJ1-1; the TCRdb call, TRBD1, lacks DNA for checking. The CDR3 has 12 residues. The germline CDR1 and CDR2 sequences are DFQATT and SNEGSKA (reference sequence). The chain's CDR3 is CSAFQGNTEAFF.

The rearrangement links TRBV12-3 or TRBV12-4 to TRBJ2-2; TCRdb's D call, TRBD1, is unchecked because there is no DNA. The CDR3 sequence is 13 residues long. This CDR3 reads CANQDKNTGELFF.

The V gene is TRBV6-5, the J gene TRBJ2-7; lacking DNA, the TRBD2 call made by TCRdb goes unchecked. Germline V gene sequence: CDR1 MNHEY, CDR2 SVGAGI. The CDR3 length is 14 residues. The CDR3 sequence: CASSYSYRAGEQYF.

The V gene is TRBV28, the J gene TRBJ2-3; TCRdb's assignment of TRBD1 cannot be checked, as there is no DNA. The CDR3 has 14 amino acids. Germline lookup yields CDR1 MDHEN and CDR2 SYDVKM. The CDR3 here is CASETGDLTDTQYF.

V usage is TRBV29-1 and J usage is TRBJ2-1. CDR3 length: 13 residues. CDR1 and CDR2 (germline): SQVTM, ANQGSEA. CDR3 amino acids: CSVIQTVYNEQFF.

V gene TRBV5-5 combines with J gene TRBJ2-7; TCRdb designates TRBD2, a call that cannot be tested without DNA. Germline CDR1 reads SGHKS; CDR2 reads YYEKEE (reference sequence). The CDR3 covers 17 residues. CDR3 loop: CASSSSHTSVRSYEQYF.

This rearrangement joins TRBV7-8 to TRBJ2-7; lacking DNA, the TRBD1 call made by TCRdb goes unchecked. Germline loops: CDR1 SGHVS, CDR2 FQNEAQ. The CDR3 sequence is 14 residues long. CDR3 region: CASSPAGTETGQYF.